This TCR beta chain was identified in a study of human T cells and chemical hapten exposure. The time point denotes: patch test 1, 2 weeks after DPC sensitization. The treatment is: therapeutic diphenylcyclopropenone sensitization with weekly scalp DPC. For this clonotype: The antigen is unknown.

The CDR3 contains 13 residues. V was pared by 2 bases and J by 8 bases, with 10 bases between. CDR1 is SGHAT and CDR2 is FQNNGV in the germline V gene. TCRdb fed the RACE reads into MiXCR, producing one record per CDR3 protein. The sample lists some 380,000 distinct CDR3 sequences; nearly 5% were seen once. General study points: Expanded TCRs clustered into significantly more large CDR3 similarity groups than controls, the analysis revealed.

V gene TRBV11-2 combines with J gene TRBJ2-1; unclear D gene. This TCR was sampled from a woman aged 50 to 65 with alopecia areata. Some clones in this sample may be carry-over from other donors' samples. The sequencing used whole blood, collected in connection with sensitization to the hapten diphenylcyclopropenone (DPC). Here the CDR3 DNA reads TGTGCCAGCAGCTTAAGTCTCTGGGATGAGCAGTTCTTC. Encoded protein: CASSLSLWDEQFF.